The 16 T cell receptor beta chains given below trace back to one sample, sequenced in a study of T cell responses to AZD1222 COVID-19 vaccine. The table came from immunoSEQ multiplex PCR; TCRdb's copy has only in-frame clones and leaves some out. The sample holds about 77,000 clones, 92% seen once. This sample comprised peripheral blood, obtained 28 days after the second AZD1222 dose. These receptors came from an adult who received the AZD1222 COVID-19 vaccine.

The chain employs TRBV28 and TRBJ1-2; D is possibly TRBD1 (6 bases). The CDR3 runs to 12 residues. Trimming removed 4 bases at V and 8 bases at J, with 11 bases between. The germline CDR1 and CDR2 sequences are MDHEN and SYDVKM. The CDR3 loop is CASSWGLDGYTF. Written as DNA, the CDR3 is TGTGCCAGCAGTTGGGGGCTTGACGGCTACACCTTC.

This sequence joins TRBV5-1 and TRBJ1-2, with TRBD1 matching 7 bases. Unmatched junction bases numbered 3, after V lost 1 base and J lost 3 bases. The CDR3 is 14 amino acids. From germline, CDR1 is SGHRS and CDR2 YFSETQ. CDR3 DNA: TGCGCCAGCAGCTTGAGACAGGGAGACTATGGCTACACCTTC. This encodes CASSLRQGDYGYTF. The full variable domain, with the rest looked up from reference TRBV5-1 and TRBJ1-2, is KAGVTQTPRYLIKTRGQQVTLSCSPISGHRSVSWYQQTPGQGLQFLFEYFSETQRNKGNFPGRFSGRQFSNSRSEMNVSTLELGDSALYLCASSLRQGDYGYTFGSGTRLTVV.

The chain recombines TRBV30 with TRBJ2-5; 8 positions match TRBD1. V lost 5 bases, J lost 2 bases, and 1 base stayed unmatched. This CDR3 has 12 amino acids. Germline V lookup: CDR1 GTSNPN, CDR2 SVGIG (reference sequence). CDR3 region: CAWGQGQETQYF. The CDR3 bases are TGTGCCTGGGGACAGGGTCAAGAGACCCAGTACTTC.

The rearrangement uses TRBV6-2 or TRBV6-3 and TRBJ1-5, with TRBD1 matching over 8 bases. This CDR3 spans 18 amino acids. Germline-derived CDR1 and CDR2 are MNHEY and SVGEGT. V gave up 2 bases and J gave up 1 base; unmatched junction bases: 10. The CDR3 nucleotides are TGTGCCAGCAGTTACCTCCCAGGGGGCGGAAGGAGCAATCAGCCCCAGCATTTT. This sequence encodes CASSYLPGGGRSNQPQHF.

This CDR3 is CASSLPSRAARGYF. The DNA of the CDR3 is TGTGCCAGCTCTCTGCCCAGCAGGGCGGCCAGGGGGTACTTC. The rearrangement uses TRBV25-1 and TRBJ2-7; perhaps TRBD1 as D (6 bases). This CDR3 has 14 amino acids. Germline values: CDR1 MGHDK, CDR2 SYGVNS. Trimming removed 8 bases from V and 12 bases from J, with 26 bases in between.

The CDR3: CASSPTASSDGYTF. As DNA, the CDR3 is TGCGCCAGCAGCCCGACAGCTTCTTCTGATGGCTACACCTTC. The chain is built from TRBV4-1 and TRBJ1-2, with TRBD1 as a possible D gene (5 bases). The germline CDR1 and CDR2 sequences are MGHRA and YSYEKL. This CDR3 contains 14 residues. Trimming removed 4 bases from V and 6 bases from J, with 15 bases in between.

V and J are TRBV4-3 and TRBJ1-6; D remains ambiguous. CDR3 length: 14 residues. Germline lookup yields CDR1 LGHNA and CDR2 YSLEER. Trimming shortened V by 1 base and J by 10 bases, and 11 bases separated the two germline ends. The CDR3 loop is CASSQVADRSPLHF. CDR3 nucleotide sequence: TGCGCCAGCAGCCAAGTTGCGGATCGCTCACCCCTCCACTTT.

This clone came up once. The chain carries TRBV7-9 and TRBJ2-1, with D uncertain. The V gene lost 4 bases and the J gene lost 10 bases, with 8 bases spanning the gap. CDR3 length: 11 residues. The germline V gene encodes CDR1 SEHNR and CDR2 FQNEAQ (reference sequence). CDR3 in amino acids: CASSWAVEQFF. The DNA for the CDR3 is TGTGCCAGCAGCTGGGCCGTGGAGCAGTTCTTC.

This chain uses TRBV14 with TRBJ1-1; D might be TRBD1 (5 bases). Trimming took 0 bases from V and 5 from J, leaving 13 bases between them. Germline CDR1 and CDR2: SGHDN and FVKESK. The CDR3 is made up of 15 amino acids. Here the CDR3 DNA reads TGTGCCAGCAGCCAAGATCTCGGGGGGTGGACTGAAGCTTTCTTT. It is translated as CASSQDLGGWTEAFF.

The chain is built from TRBV28 and TRBJ2-5; 7 bases fit TRBD1. V gave up 5 bases and J gave up 5 bases; unmatched junction bases: 17. Germline values: CDR1 MDHEN, CDR2 SYDVKM. The CDR3 spans 17 residues. CDR3 in DNA: TGTGCCAGCAGTCCCCCACTCTCGACAGGGCTTCAGGAGACCCAGTACTTC. Translation gives CASSPPLSTGLQETQYF.

The V and J genes are TRBV19 and TRBJ2-7; 10 bases align to TRBD1. J lost 6 bases, V lost 0 bases, and 5 bases had no gene match. This CDR3 comprises 15 residues. The V gene's germline CDR1 is LNHDA and CDR2 SQIVND (reference sequence). The DNA for the CDR3 is TGTGCCAGTAGTATAGAAGGGACAGGGGTTTTCGAGCAGTACTTC. Translating it yields CASSIEGTGVFEQYF. The variable domain in full, completed from reference TRBV19 and TRBJ2-7, reads DGGITQSPKYLFRKEGQNVTLSCEQNLNHDAMYWYRQDPGQGLRLIYYSQIVNDFQKGDIAEGYSVSREKKESFPLTVTSAQKNPTAFYLCASSIEGTGVFEQYFGPGTRLTVT.

The chain joins TRBV29-1 to TRBJ2-5, with 9 bases identical to TRBD1. The CDR3 runs 14 residues. Germline-derived CDR1 and CDR2 are SQVTM and ANQGSEA. With V trimmed by 2 bases and J by 5 bases, 6 bases remained unmatched. The CDR3 region has the DNA TGCAGCGTTGAACACAGGGGGCGGGTGGAGACCCAGTACTTC. Translation: CSVEHRGRVETQYF.

In DNA form, the CDR3 reads TGTGCCAGCAGTACGGGACTATCCTACGAGCAGTACTTC. Protein product: CASSTGLSYEQYF. The rearrangement links TRBV3-1 (or the pseudogene TRBV3-2) to TRBJ2-7; 7 positions match TRBD2. V was pared by 6 bases and J by 1 base, with 3 bases of the junction left unmatched. Germline V gene lookup returns CDR1 LGHDT and CDR2 YNNKEL (reference sequence). This CDR3 spans 13 amino acids.

This clone was found once. The chain links TRBV24-1 to TRBJ2-1, with 7 bases that match TRBD1. With 3 bases clipped from V and 0 bases from J, the junction kept 1 base outside the gene matches. Germline values: CDR1 KGHDR, CDR2 SFDVKD. This CDR3 has 15 residues. The CDR3 DNA is TGTGCCACCAGTGATGGGGACAGCTCCTACAATGAGCAGTTCTTC. This codes for CATSDGDSSYNEQFF.

This clone was detected once. This chain connects TRBV5-6 to TRBJ2-1; TRBD2 matches 7 bases. This CDR3 comprises 19 residues. V gave up 7 bases and J gave up 2 bases; unmatched junction bases: 21. Germline V lookup: CDR1 SGHDT, CDR2 YYEEEE. The CDR3 loop reads CASQRSGAGLPNPYNEQFF. CDR3 DNA sequence: TGTGCCAGCCAACGCTCTGGGGCGGGACTACCCAACCCCTACAATGAGCAGTTCTTC.

This chain connects TRBV5-1 to TRBJ1-6; 8 nucleotides agree with TRBD1. The CDR3 covers 16 residues. The V and J ends lost 2 bases and 11 bases, in that order; junction bases with no gene match: 12. The V gene's germline CDR1 is SGHRS and CDR2 YFSETQ. The CDR3 nucleotides read TGCGCCAGCAGCTTATTAACAGGGGGTGAAGATCCACCCCTCCACTTT. It yields the protein CASSLLTGGEDPPLHF. Full variable domain (rest looked up from reference TRBV5-1 and TRBJ1-6): KAGVTQTPRYLIKTRGQQVTLSCSPISGHRSVSWYQQTPGQGLQFLFEYFSETQRNKGNFPGRFSGRQFSNSRSEMNVSTLELGDSALYLCASSLLTGGEDPPLHFGNGTRLTVT.